This entry lists 10 T cell receptor beta chains sequenced from one sample in a study of patients and donors after allogeneic stem cell transplantation. MiXCR, run by TCRdb on the RT-PCR reads, gives a single entry per CDR3 protein. The sample holds around 160,000 distinct CDR3 sequences, approximately 31% seen once. Sequencing was performed on blood, either unsorted or a sorted T cell fraction (not recorded which). Every receptor here comes from a human donor who was either an allogeneic HSCT recipient or a stem cell or donor lymphocyte infusion donor (not recorded which). It is not recorded whose cells these are; they may come from a transplant donor.

This clonotype came up a few times. The V and J genes are TRBV10-3 and TRBJ2-3; maybe TRBD2 (6 bases). Trimming pared 4 bases from V and 2 bases from J, leaving 10 bases between. The germline CDR1 and CDR2 sequences are ENHRY and SYGVKD. CDR3 size: 14 residues. The CDR3 DNA follows: TGTGCCATCAGTGGCGGAGGGACCACAGATACGCAGTATTTT. As protein: CAISGGGTTDTQYF.

This clonotype was counted between two and nine times. The J gene is TRBJ1-5, the V gene TRBV18; no clear D gene. Trimming took 2 bases from V and 7 from J, leaving 9 bases between them. The CDR3 is 13 residues long. Germline loops: CDR1 KGHSH, CDR2 LQKENI. CDR3 DNA: TGTGCCAGCTCACCAGGGGTTCGGCAGCCCCAGCATTTT. Its translation: CASSPGVRQPQHF.

The rearrangement links TRBV6-5 to TRBJ1-1, with 8 positions matching TRBD1. Germline loops: CDR1 MNHEY, CDR2 SVGAGI. Trimming cost V 6 bases and J 8 bases; bases outside gene matches: 11. This CDR3 contains 14 residues. CDR3: CASRGRWDRLEAFF. CDR3 nucleotides: TGTGCCAGCAGGGGCCGATGGGACAGGTTAGAAGCTTTCTTT.

The DNA for the CDR3 is TGTGCCAGCAGCCAAGTAGGGGACGAGCAGTACTTC. Residues: CASSQVGDEQYF. The genes are TRBV3-1 and TRBJ2-7, with a tentative D call TRBD1 (5 bases). CDR1 and CDR2 (germline): LGHDT, YNNKEL (reference sequence). Trimming removed 1 base from V and 5 bases from J, with 6 bases in between. This CDR3 contains 12 residues.

CDR3 residues: CSAQGRTVSEQYF. DNA for the CDR3: TGCAGCGCTCAAGGGCGGACAGTGAGCGAGCAGTACTTC. The J gene is TRBJ2-7, the V gene TRBV29-1, with D possibly being TRBD1 (6 bases). CDR3 length: 13 amino acids. Trimming stripped 7 bases from V and 6 bases from J, with 19 bases between. Germline lookup yields CDR1 SQVTM and CDR2 ANQGSEA.

This chain links TRBV4-3 with TRBJ2-1; D is uncertain. The CDR3 extends over 14 amino acids. CDR1 and CDR2 from the germline V gene are LGHNA and YSLEER. V was clipped by 2 bases and J by 5 bases, with 10 bases between them. CDR3 coding DNA: TGCGCCAGCAGCCAAATAGCTTTGCACAATGAGCAGTTCTTC. Residues: CASSQIALHNEQFF.

This clonotype showed up just a few times. The chain couples TRBV25-1 to TRBJ1-4; 8 nucleotides align to TRBD1. Unmatched junction bases numbered 13, after V lost 8 bases and J lost 8 bases. This CDR3 spans 15 amino acids. Germline V lookup: CDR1 MGHDK, CDR2 SYGVNS. The CDR3: CASGSLGTGYEKLFF. The CDR3 DNA is TGTGCCAGCGGCTCTCTCGGGACAGGCTACGAAAAACTGTTTTTT.

Many counts were recorded for this clonotype. CDR3 protein: CSAKSGQNTEAFF. The CDR3 nucleotides are TGCAGTGCTAAATCCGGACAGAACACTGAAGCTTTCTTT. The chain uses TRBV20-1 and TRBJ1-1, with D possibly being TRBD1 (5 bases). V was clipped by 4 bases and J by 1 base, with 10 bases between them. Germline V gene sequence: CDR1 DFQATT, CDR2 SNEGSKA (reference sequence). CDR3 size: 13 residues.

A few counts support this clonotype. This chain links TRBV7-9 with TRBJ1-1; D gene unclear. The CDR3 contains 16 residues. The germline V gene has CDR1 SEHNR and CDR2 FQNEAQ (reference sequence). Trimming pared 8 bases from V and 0 bases from J, leaving 19 bases between. The CDR3 spells CASFPRQHLMNTEAFF. Written as DNA, the CDR3 is TGTGCCAGCTTCCCCCGGCAGCATCTCATGAACACTGAAGCTTTCTTT.

This clonotype was recorded at least ten times. This chain connects TRBV5-1 to TRBJ1-1; D not resolved. Trimming removed 4 bases from V and 1 base from J, with 14 bases in between. Germline-derived CDR1 and CDR2 are SGHRS and YFSETQ. This CDR3 is 15 amino acids long. CDR3: CASSPIGRRNTEAFF. In DNA form, the CDR3 reads TGCGCCAGCAGCCCCATCGGCAGGCGGAACACTGAAGCTTTCTTT.